The clone carrying this T cell receptor (delta chain) is categorized as medium-sized. This sample stems from a study of DNA immune sequencing with unique molecular identifiers. Genomic DNA underwent 32-plex PCR targeting all 8 TRDV and 4 TRDJ genes. In roughly 3 barcoding PCR cycles, molecules received a 12-nucleotide UMI, then adapter PCR followed. TCRdb called clones from the multiplex PCR reads again using CATT. The repertoire holds some 710 delta-chain clones, approximately 4% seen once, with approximately 73% in the top ten. CDR1 and CDR2 (germline): GEAIGNYY, EKD. The CDR3 is 17 amino acids. Trimming pared 0 bases from V and 3 bases from J, leaving 19 bases between.

This receptor was identified in a human donor in good health. This rearrangement joins TRDV2 to TRDJ1; the D is unclear. Source material: gamma-delta T cells from PBMCs. CDR3 loop: CACDTLGRDTDADKLIF. CDR3 nucleotides: TGTGCCTGTGACACCCTAGGGCGCGACACCGATGCCGATAAACTCATCTTT.